The sequence of this TCR beta chain was determined in a study of blood T cell repertoires in COVID-19. V was clipped by 5 bases and J by 4 bases, with 9 bases between them. This CDR3 spans 12 amino acids. The germline V gene has CDR1 MNHEY and CDR2 SVGEGT. Original data processing: Amplification from reference gene primers served as the basis for estimated nucleated cell counts. Some clones are missing from TCRdb's copy, which holds only in-frame ones; the method was immunoSEQ multiplex PCR. The V and J calls and clone size are taken from that table; D and trimming were inferred from the DNA. Of some 390,000 clones in the sample, about 91% were seen once.

The TCR was taken from a woman aged 40 to 50 with COVID-19, enrolled during active disease. The sample taken for sequencing was peripheral blood. The chain uses TRBV6-2 or TRBV6-3 and TRBJ2-7; D is unresolved. The CDR3 nucleotides read TGTGCCAGCAGTCCGGCACAGTACGAGCAGTACTTC. This gives the protein CASSPAQYEQYF.